This TCR beta chain was profiled in a study of lymphopenia after photon versus proton radiotherapy. Clones were sequenced by immunoSEQ multiplex PCR, and TCRdb holds only the in-frame ones, with some missing. The sample gives 150,000 or so clones, 75% to 90% of which show up once; about 4.7% is in the top ten. Germline trimming cut 4 bases from V and 5 bases from J; bases unmatched to any gene: 4. This CDR3 is built from 13 residues. Germline CDR1 and CDR2: LNHDA and SQIVND (reference sequence). The TCR originated in a man aged 45 to 65 with gastric cancer. The specimen was peripheral blood, collected from a patient treated with photon-based radiotherapy. The chain has TRBV19 and TRBJ2-5, with TRBD1 matching over 7 bases. The CDR3 DNA reads as TGTGCCAGTAGTAACACAGGGGTGGAGACCCAGTACTTC. This sequence encodes CASSNTGVETQYF. Variable domain in full (rest from reference TRBV19 and TRBJ2-5): DGGITQSPKYLFRKEGQNVTLSCEQNLNHDAMYWYRQDPGQGLRLIYYSQIVNDFQKGDIAEGYSVSREKKESFPLTVTSAQKNPTAFYLCASSNTGVETQYFGPGTRLLVL.